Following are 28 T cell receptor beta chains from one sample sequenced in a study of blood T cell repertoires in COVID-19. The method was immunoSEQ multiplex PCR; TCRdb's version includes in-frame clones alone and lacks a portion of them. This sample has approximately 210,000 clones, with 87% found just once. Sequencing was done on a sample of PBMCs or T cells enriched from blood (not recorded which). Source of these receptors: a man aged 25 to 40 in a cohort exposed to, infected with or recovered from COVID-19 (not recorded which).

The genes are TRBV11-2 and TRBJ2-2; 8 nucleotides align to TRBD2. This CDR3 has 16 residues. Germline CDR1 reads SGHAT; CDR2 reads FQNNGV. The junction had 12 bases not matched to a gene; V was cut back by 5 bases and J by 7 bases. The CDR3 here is CASSPLSGSQIGELFF. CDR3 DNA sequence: TGTGCCAGCAGCCCCCTGAGCGGGAGCCAGATCGGGGAGCTGTTTTTT.

In nucleotides, the CDR3 is TGTGCCAGCAGCTTTGTGGGAGGGCCCTCAGAGACCCAGTACTTC. Residues: CASSFVGGPSETQYF. J is TRBJ2-5 and V is TRBV7-2; 7 bases are shared with TRBD2. The trim removed 3 bases at V and 4 bases at J, leaving 8 bases unmatched. The CDR3 length is 15 residues. Germline V gene sequence: CDR1 SGHTA, CDR2 FQGNSA.

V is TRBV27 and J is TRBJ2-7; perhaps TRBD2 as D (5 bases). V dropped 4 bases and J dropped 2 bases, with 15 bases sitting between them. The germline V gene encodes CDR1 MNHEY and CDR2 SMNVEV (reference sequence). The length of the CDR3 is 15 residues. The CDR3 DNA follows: TGTGCCAGCAGTTCGGCGGCCGCCGGGGCCTACGAGCAGTACTTC. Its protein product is CASSSAAAGAYEQYF.

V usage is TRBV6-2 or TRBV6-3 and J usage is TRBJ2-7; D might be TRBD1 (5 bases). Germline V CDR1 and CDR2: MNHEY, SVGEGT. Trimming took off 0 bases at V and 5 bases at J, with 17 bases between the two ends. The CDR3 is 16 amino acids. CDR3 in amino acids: CASSYSLLRASDEQYF. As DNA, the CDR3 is TGTGCCAGCAGTTACTCGTTACTCAGGGCTTCCGACGAGCAGTACTTC.

The CDR3 region is CASSLAPLSSYNEQFF. The DNA for the CDR3 is TGTGCCAGCAGCTTAGCCCCCTTGAGCTCCTACAATGAGCAGTTCTTC. The V call is TRBV7-9, the J call TRBJ2-1, with D hard to call. Germline V CDR1 and CDR2: SEHNR, FQNEAQ (reference sequence). The length of the CDR3 is 16 residues. V gave up 0 bases and J gave up 0 bases, with 9 bases separating them.

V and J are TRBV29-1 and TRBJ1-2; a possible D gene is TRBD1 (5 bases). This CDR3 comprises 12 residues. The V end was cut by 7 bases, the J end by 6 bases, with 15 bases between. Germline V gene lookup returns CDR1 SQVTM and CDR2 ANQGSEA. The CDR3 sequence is CSAPGQGHGYTF. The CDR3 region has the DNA TGCAGCGCCCCCGGTCAGGGCCATGGCTACACCTTC.

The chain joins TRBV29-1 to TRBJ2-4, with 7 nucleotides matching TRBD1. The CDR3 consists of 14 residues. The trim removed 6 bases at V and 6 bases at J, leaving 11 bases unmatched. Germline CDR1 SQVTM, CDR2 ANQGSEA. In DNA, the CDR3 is TGCAGCGTACAGGGGACGGACCGAGGAAACATTCAGTACTTC. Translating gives CSVQGTDRGNIQYF.

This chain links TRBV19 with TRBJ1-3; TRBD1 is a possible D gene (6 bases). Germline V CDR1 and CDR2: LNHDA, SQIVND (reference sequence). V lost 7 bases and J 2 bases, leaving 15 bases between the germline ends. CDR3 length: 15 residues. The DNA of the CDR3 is TGTGCCAGTACTAGACGGGACATCCCTGGAAACACCATATATTTT. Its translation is CASTRRDIPGNTIYF. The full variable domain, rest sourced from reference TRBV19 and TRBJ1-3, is DGGITQSPKYLFRKEGQNVTLSCEQNLNHDAMYWYRQDPGQGLRLIYYSQIVNDFQKGDIAEGYSVSREKKESFPLTVTSAQKNPTAFYLCASTRRDIPGNTIYFGEGSWLTVV.

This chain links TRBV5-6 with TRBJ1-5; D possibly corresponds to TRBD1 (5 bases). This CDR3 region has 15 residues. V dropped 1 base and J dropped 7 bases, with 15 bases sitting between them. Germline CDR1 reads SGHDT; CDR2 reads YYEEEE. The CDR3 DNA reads TGTGCCAGCAGCTTGTTTCCTGACAGCCGGCAGCCCCAGCATTTT. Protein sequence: CASSLFPDSRQPQHF.

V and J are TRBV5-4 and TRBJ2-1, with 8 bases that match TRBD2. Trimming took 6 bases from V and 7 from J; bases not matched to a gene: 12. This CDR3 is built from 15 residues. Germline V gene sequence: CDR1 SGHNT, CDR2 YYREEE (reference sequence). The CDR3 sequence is CASMTGLGAGNEQFF. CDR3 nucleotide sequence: TGTGCCAGCATGACGGGACTAGGGGCAGGGAATGAGCAGTTCTTC. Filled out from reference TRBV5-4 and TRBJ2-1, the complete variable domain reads ETGVTQSPTHLIKTRGQQVTLRCSSQSGHNTVSWYQQALGQGPQFIFQYYREEENGRGNFPPRFSGLQFPNYSSELNVNALELDDSALYLCASMTGLGAGNEQFFGPGTRLTVL.

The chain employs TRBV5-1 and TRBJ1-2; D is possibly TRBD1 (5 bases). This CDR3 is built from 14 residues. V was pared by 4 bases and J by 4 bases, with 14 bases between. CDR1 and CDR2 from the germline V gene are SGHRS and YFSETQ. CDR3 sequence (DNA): TGCGCCAGCAGCCTGGGGGGAGGAAGCTATGGCTACACCTTC. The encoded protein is CASSLGGGSYGYTF.

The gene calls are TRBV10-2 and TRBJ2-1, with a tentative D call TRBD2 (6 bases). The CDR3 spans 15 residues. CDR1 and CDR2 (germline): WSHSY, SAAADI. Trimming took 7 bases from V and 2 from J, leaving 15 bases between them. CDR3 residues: CASKDRELPYNEQFF. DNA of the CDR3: TGCGCCAGCAAGGACCGGGAGCTCCCCTACAATGAGCAGTTCTTC.

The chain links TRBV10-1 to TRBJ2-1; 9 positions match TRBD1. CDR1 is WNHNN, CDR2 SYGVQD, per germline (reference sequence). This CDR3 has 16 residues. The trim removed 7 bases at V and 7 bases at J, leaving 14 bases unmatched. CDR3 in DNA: TGCGCCAGCATCCTAGGACCGGGACAGGGTGTGAATGAGCAGTTCTTC. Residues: CASILGPGQGVNEQFF.

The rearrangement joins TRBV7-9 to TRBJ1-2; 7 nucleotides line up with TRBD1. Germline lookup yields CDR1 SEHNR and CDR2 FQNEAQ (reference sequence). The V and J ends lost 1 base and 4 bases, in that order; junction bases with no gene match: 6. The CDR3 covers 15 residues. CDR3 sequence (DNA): TGTGCCAGCAGCTTAGGGGTCGAGGGGGCCTATGGCTACACCTTC. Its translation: CASSLGVEGAYGYTF.

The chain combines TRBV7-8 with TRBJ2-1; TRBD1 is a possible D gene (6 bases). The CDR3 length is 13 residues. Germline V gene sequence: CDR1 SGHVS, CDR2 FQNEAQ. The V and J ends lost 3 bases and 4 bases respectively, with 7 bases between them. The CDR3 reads CASSLGAYNEQFF. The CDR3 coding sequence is TGTGCCAGCAGCTTGGGGGCGTACAATGAGCAGTTCTTC.

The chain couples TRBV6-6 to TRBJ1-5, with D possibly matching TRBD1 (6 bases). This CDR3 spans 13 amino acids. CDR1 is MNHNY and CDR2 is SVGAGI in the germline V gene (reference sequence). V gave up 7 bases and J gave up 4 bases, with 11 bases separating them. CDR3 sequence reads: CASTLTGNQPQHF. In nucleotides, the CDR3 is TGTGCCAGCACCCTAACAGGGAATCAGCCCCAGCATTTT.

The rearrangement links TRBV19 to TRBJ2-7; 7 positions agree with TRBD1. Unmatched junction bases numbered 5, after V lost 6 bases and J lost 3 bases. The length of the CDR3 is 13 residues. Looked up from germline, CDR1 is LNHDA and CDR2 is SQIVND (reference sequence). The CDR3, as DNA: TGTGCCAGTAGCAAGGACAGGTTCTACGAGCAGTACTTC. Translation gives CASSKDRFYEQYF.

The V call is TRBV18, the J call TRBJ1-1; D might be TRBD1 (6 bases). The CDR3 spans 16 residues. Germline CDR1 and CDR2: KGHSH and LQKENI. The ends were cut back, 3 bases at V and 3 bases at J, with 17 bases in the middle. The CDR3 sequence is CASSPLRGGDHTEAFF. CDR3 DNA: TGTGCCAGCTCACCCCTTAGGGGGGGGGACCACACTGAAGCTTTCTTT.

DNA for the CDR3: TGTGCCAGCAGCTTCTCGACAGGGAATGGTGAAGCTTTCTTT. It specifies CASSFSTGNGEAFF. This rearrangement joins TRBV7-3 to TRBJ1-1; TRBD1 matches 7 bases. The ends lost 3 bases at V and 7 bases at J; junction bases unmatched: 8. The germline V gene has CDR1 SGHTA and CDR2 FQGTGA. This CDR3 comprises 14 residues. Complete variable domain (other parts from reference TRBV7-3 and TRBJ1-1): GAGVSQTPSNKVTEKGKYVELRCDPISGHTALYWYRQSLGQGPEFLIYFQGTGAADDSGLPNDRFFAVRPEGSVSTLKIQRTERGDSAVYLCASSFSTGNGEAFFGQGTRLTVV.

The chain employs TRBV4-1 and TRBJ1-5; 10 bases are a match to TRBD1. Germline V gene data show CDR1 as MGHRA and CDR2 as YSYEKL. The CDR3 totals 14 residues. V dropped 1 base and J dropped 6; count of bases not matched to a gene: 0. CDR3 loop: CASSQGDRGQPQHF. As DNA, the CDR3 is TGCGCCAGCAGCCAAGGGGACAGGGGTCAGCCCCAGCATTTT.

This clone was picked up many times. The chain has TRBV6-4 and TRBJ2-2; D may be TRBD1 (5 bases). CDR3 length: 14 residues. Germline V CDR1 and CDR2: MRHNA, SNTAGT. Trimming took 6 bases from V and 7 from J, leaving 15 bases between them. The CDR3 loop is CASRQGVEVGELFF. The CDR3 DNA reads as TGTGCCAGCAGACAAGGGGTAGAGGTCGGGGAGCTGTTTTTT.

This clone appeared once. As DNA, the CDR3 is TGTGCCACCCAAGGGGCGCGTGACACCGGGGAGCTGTTTTTT. Its protein is CATQGARDTGELFF. V is TRBV28 and J is TRBJ2-2; D is perhaps TRBD1 (5 bases). The V end was cut by 10 bases, the J end by 3 bases, with 15 bases between. Germline V gene sequence: CDR1 MDHEN, CDR2 SYDVKM. This CDR3 region has 14 residues.

The CDR3 spells CAISVGVKPQHF. CDR3 sequence (DNA): TGTGCCATATCCGTGGGAGTCAAGCCCCAGCATTTT. The rearrangement uses TRBV28 and TRBJ1-5; D is unresolved. The CDR3 is 12 residues long. Per the germline V gene, CDR1 is MDHEN and CDR2 is SYDVKM. V lost 10 bases and J 8 bases, leaving 15 bases between the germline ends.

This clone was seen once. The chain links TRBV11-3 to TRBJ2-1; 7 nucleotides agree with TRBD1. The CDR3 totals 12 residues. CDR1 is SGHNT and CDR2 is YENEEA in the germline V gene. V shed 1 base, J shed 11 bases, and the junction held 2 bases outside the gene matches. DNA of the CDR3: TGTGCCAGCAGCTTAGGGACAGGAAAGCAGTTCTTC. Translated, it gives CASSLGTGKQFF. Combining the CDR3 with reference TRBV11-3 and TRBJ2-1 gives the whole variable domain EAGVVQSPRYKIIEKKQPVAFWCNPISGHNTLYWYLQNLGQGPELLIRYENEEAVDDSQLPKDRFSAERLKGVDSTLKIQPAELGDSAVYLCASSLGTGKQFFGPGTRLTVL.

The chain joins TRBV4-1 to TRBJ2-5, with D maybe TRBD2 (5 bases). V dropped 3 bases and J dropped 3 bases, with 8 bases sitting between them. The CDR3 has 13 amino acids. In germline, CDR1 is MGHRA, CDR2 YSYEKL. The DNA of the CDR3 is TGCGCCAGCAGCCAGGCGGAGGAAGAGACCCAGTACTTC. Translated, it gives CASSQAEEETQYF.

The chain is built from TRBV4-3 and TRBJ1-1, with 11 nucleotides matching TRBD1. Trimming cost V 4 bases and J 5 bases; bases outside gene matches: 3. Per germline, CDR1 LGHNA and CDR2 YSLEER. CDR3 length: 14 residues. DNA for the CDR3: TGCGCCAGCAGCCGGACAGGGGGCGGAACTGAAGCTTTCTTT. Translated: CASSRTGGGTEAFF.

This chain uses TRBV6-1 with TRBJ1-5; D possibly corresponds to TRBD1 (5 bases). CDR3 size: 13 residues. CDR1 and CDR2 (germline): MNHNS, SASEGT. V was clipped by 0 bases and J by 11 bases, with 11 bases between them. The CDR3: CASSEAAGMTQHF. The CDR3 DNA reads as TGTGCCAGCAGTGAAGCTGCAGGGATGACCCAGCATTTT.

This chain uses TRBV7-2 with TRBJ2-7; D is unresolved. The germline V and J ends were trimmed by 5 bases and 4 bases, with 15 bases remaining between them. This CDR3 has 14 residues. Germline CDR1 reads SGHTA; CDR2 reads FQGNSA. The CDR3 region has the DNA TGTGCCAGCAGCCTACCGTCGCGGATATACGAGCAGTACTTC. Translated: CASSLPSRIYEQYF.